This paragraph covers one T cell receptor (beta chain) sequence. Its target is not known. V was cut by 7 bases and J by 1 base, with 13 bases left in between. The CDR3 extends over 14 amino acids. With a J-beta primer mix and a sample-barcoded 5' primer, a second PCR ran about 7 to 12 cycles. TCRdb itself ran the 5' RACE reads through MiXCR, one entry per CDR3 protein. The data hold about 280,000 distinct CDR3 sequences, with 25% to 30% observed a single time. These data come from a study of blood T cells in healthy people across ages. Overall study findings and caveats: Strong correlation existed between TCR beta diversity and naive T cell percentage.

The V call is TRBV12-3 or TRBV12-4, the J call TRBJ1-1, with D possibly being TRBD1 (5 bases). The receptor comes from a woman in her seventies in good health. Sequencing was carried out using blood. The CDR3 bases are TGTGCCAGCACCTTTGGGGCGGCGAACACTGAAGCTTTCTTT. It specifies CASTFGAANTEAFF.